These T cell receptor beta chains were read from a single sample in a study of naive and memory T cell subsets. MiXCR was run by TCRdb on the UMI-ligation and nested PCR reads, yielding one entry per CDR3 protein. The sample lists over 110,000 distinct CDR3 sequences; around 21% were seen once. The sequencing input was naive CD8+ T cells from blood. All receptors come from a human donor in good health. The CDR3 runs from the conserved cysteine through the conserved F or W. The order of the fields is clone size, V gene, J gene, D gene, CDR3 protein, CDR3 DNA. A D gene is named only where the DNA matches it firmly. The listing skips clone size in some rows; elsewhere it reads once, few, many or a size class.

NA	TRBV29-1	TRBJ2-7	NA	CSVLTGGGYEQYF	TGCAGCGTCCTCACGGGGGGCGGGTACGAGCAGTACTTC
NA	TRBV12-3/TRBV12-4	TRBJ2-1	TRBD2	CASILSGTNEQFF	TGTGCCAGCATCCTCAGCGGGACCAATGAGCAGTTCTTC
NA	TRBV7-9	TRBJ2-1	TRBD2	CASSPAGLAGGDEQFF	TGTGCCAGCAGCCCGGCTGGGCTAGCGGGAGGGGATGAGCAGTTCTTC
NA	TRBV19	TRBJ1-6	NA	CASSIGDGTYNPPLHF	TGTGCCAGTAGTATCGGCGACGGAACCTATAATCCACCCCTCCACTTT
NA	TRBV29-1	TRBJ2-7	TRBD1	CSVGGQLLGETYEQYF	TGCAGCGTTGGGGGACAGCTGTTGGGGGAAACCTACGAGCAGTACTTC
NA	TRBV12-3/TRBV12-4	TRBJ2-4	TRBD2	CASSPGLAVDGHIQYF	TGTGCCAGCAGTCCCGGACTAGCGGTCGATGGCCACATTCAGTACTTC
NA	TRBV4-1	TRBJ2-1	TRBD1	CASSQEADRGLDNEQFF	TGCGCCAGCAGCCAAGAGGCCGACAGGGGGCTGGACAATGAGCAGTTCTTC
NA	TRBV3-1	TRBJ1-1	TRBD1	CASSQAGTGFNTEAFF	TGTGCCAGCAGCCAAGCCGGGACAGGGTTTAACACTGAAGCTTTCTTT
few	TRBV12-3/TRBV12-4	TRBJ2-2	NA	CASSGTGADHILNTGELFF	TGTGCCAGCAGCGGCACCGGAGCGGACCACATCTTAAACACCGGGGAGCTGTTTTTT
NA	TRBV5-1	TRBJ2-1	NA	CASSRNLDVSYNEQFF	TGCGCCAGCAGCCGTAACCTGGACGTTTCCTACAATGAGCAGTTCTTC
NA	TRBV20-1	TRBJ1-1	NA	CSARANRDKNTEAFF	TGCAGTGCTAGAGCGAACCGGGACAAGAACACTGAAGCTTTCTTT
NA	TRBV29-1	TRBJ2-7	NA	CSVDDGTSETYEQYF	TGCAGCGTTGATGACGGAACCTCGGAAACCTACGAGCAGTACTTC
NA	TRBV29-1	TRBJ2-7	TRBD1	CSAGTGYEQYF	TGCAGCGCCGGGACAGGCTACGAGCAGTACTTC
few	TRBV27	TRBJ2-7	NA	CATGRGVYEQYF	TGTGCCACCGGTCGGGGAGTCTACGAGCAGTACTTC
few	TRBV5-1	TRBJ2-7	NA	CASSPGRGPYEQYF	TGCGCCAGCAGCCCCGGCAGGGGACCCTACGAGCAGTACTTC
NA	TRBV6-6	TRBJ1-1	TRBD1	CASSRQGSRAEAFF	TGTGCCAGCAGCAGACAGGGCAGCCGAGCCGAAGCTTTCTTT
many	TRBV28	TRBJ2-2	NA	CASSLGTGELFF	TGTGCCAGCAGTTTGGGCACCGGGGAGCTGTTTTTT
few	TRBV13	TRBJ2-5	TRBD2	CASSFTIAGEETQYF	TGTGCCAGCAGCTTTACTATAGCGGGAGAAGAGACCCAGTACTTC
few	TRBV6-1	TRBJ2-3	NA	CASSEPTSTDTQYF	TGTGCCAGCAGTGAACCCACTAGCACAGATACGCAGTATTTT
NA	TRBV27	TRBJ2-1	NA	CASSFVDNEQFF	TGTGCCAGCAGTTTTGTCGACAATGAGCAGTTCTTC
NA	TRBV10-3	TRBJ2-7	NA	CAISEPGSYEQYF	TGTGCCATCAGTGAGCCAGGGTCCTACGAGCAGTACTTC
once	TRBV25-1	TRBJ2-7	NA	CASSPGGRTDSYEQYF	TGTGCCAGCAGTCCGGGGGGTAGGACAGATTCCTACGAGCAGTACTTC
NA	TRBV20-1	TRBJ2-1	TRBD2	CSARAGLARNEQFF	TGCAGTGCTAGAGCGGGACTAGCGAGGAATGAGCAGTTCTTC
few	TRBV7-9	TRBJ2-1	NA	CASSPSRGYSYNEQFF	TGTGCCAGCAGCCCCTCCAGGGGCTACTCCTACAATGAGCAGTTCTTC
NA	TRBV6-2/TRBV6-3	TRBJ2-7	NA	CASRTPDRPSYEQYF	TGTGCCAGCAGGACACCGGACAGACCATCCTACGAGCAGTACTTC
few	TRBV13	TRBJ2-1	TRBD2	CASSPILAGVYNEQFF	TGTGCCAGCAGCCCGATTCTAGCGGGAGTCTACAATGAGCAGTTCTTC
NA	TRBV20-1	TRBJ2-5	TRBD2	CSARDRLSGLAGVRETQYF	TGCAGTGCTAGAGACCGACTGAGTGGGCTAGCGGGAGTAAGAGAGACCCAGTACTTC
few	TRBV12-3/TRBV12-4	TRBJ2-5	NA	CASSFWGLFQETQYF	TGTGCCAGCAGTTTTTGGGGGCTTTTCCAAGAGACCCAGTACTTC
NA	TRBV15	TRBJ2-1	NA	CATSRAQNEQFF	TGTGCCACCAGCAGAGCTCAGAATGAGCAGTTCTTC
NA	TRBV20-1	TRBJ2-2	NA	CSAREDLYNTGELFF	TGCAGTGCTAGAGAGGACTTGTATAACACCGGGGAGCTGTTTTTT
few	TRBV7-8	TRBJ2-1	TRBD2	CASSFPVNLAGDYNEQFF	TGTGCCAGCAGCTTTCCCGTCAATCTAGCGGGCGATTACAATGAGCAGTTCTTC
few	TRBV28	TRBJ2-7	TRBD2	CASTNEPGLGLYEQYF	TGTGCCAGCACTAATGAACCGGGACTAGGACTTTACGAGCAGTACTTC
NA	TRBV4-3	TRBJ2-1	NA	CASSQTGPLDEQFF	TGCGCCAGCAGCCAAACGGGACCTCTCGATGAGCAGTTCTTC
NA	TRBV28	TRBJ2-7	NA	CASNPGISYEQYF	TGTGCCAGCAACCCGGGCATCTCCTACGAGCAGTACTTC
NA	TRBV4-1	TRBJ2-7	NA	CASSQILSGSYEQYF	TGCGCCAGCAGCCAGATCCTGTCAGGGTCCTACGAGCAGTACTTC
few	TRBV5-6	TRBJ2-7	NA	CASSLAAVTYEQYF	TGTGCCAGCAGCTTGGCGGCGGTTACCTACGAGCAGTACTTC
NA	TRBV20-1	TRBJ2-1	NA	CSAILLGYNEQFF	TGCAGTGCTATCCTATTAGGTTACAATGAGCAGTTCTTC
few	TRBV6-5	TRBJ1-6	NA	CASSDMGFGEAPLHF	TGTGCCAGCAGTGACATGGGGTTCGGGGAAGCACCCCTCCACTTT
few	TRBV6-5	TRBJ2-1	NA	CASSYVAYNEQFF	TGTGCCAGCAGTTACGTGGCTTACAATGAGCAGTTCTTC
few	TRBV7-8	TRBJ2-1	NA	CASSSQPSVRNEQFF	TGTGCCAGCAGCTCACAACCTAGCGTCAGGAATGAGCAGTTCTTC
NA	TRBV27	TRBJ1-6	NA	CASSFWGLDNSPLHF	TGTGCCAGCAGTTTCTGGGGCCTGGATAATTCACCCCTCCACTTT
NA	TRBV20-1	TRBJ2-7	TRBD2	CSAEVGLGYEQYF	TGCAGTGCAGAAGTGGGACTAGGCTACGAGCAGTACTTC
NA	TRBV6-4	TRBJ1-5	NA	CASSVRGGQPQHF	TGTGCCAGCAGCGTTAGGGGAGGTCAGCCCCAGCATTTT
NA	TRBV28	TRBJ2-7	NA	CASSLSSPRLSTYEQYF	TGTGCCAGCAGTTTATCCTCCCCCCGTCTAAGTACCTACGAGCAGTACTTC
few	TRBV20-1	TRBJ2-7	TRBD2	CSAPLSGIYEQYF	TGCAGTGCCCCCCTTAGCGGGATCTACGAGCAGTACTTC
NA	TRBV12-3/TRBV12-4	TRBJ2-3	TRBD2	CASILRISGRGTDTQYF	TGTGCCAGCATACTAAGGATTAGCGGGAGGGGCACAGATACGCAGTATTTT
few	TRBV27	TRBJ2-1	TRBD2	CASTGLAGEKTYNEQFF	TGTGCCAGCACGGGACTAGCGGGAGAAAAAACCTACAATGAGCAGTTCTTC